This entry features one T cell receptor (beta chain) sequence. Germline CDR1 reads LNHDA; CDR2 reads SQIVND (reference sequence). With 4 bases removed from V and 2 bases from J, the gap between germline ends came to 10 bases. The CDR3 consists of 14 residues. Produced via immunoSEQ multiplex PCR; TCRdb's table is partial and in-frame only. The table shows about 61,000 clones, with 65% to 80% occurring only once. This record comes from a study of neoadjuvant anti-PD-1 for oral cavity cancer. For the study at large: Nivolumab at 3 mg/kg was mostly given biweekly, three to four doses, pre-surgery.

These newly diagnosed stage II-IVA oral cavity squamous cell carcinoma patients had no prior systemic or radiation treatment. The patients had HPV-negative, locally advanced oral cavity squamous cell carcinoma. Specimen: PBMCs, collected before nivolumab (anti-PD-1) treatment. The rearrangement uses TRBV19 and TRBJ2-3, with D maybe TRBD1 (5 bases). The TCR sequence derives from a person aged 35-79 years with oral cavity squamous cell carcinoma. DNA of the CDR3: TGTGCCAGTAGTACAATGGACATCACAGATACGCAGTATTTT. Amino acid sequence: CASSTMDITDTQYF.